This T cell receptor (beta chain) was identified during a study of cytomegalovirus exposure and HLA in healthy donors (dated by TCRdb to 2015 to 2018). Notes on the research overall: An earlier analysis of approximately 640 of the donors reported 250 to 300 Gb of sequence data and some 120 million unique TCR beta sequences from 190 million or so T cells. An early release covering roughly 640 HLA-typed donors comprised about 300 gigabases of sequencing data and 65 million to 100 million unique TCR sequences. Of the 350 to 400 genotyped donors, over 70% fell in the genetic ancestry cluster associated with self-reported Caucasian donors. The study was designed to test whether signatures of past pathogen exposure could be identified by cataloging public T cell receptors. The study used immunosequencing to profile the T cell repertoires of approximately 650 subjects and linked those repertoires to cytomegalovirus serostatus. Along with the approximately 600-subject first cohort, a separate validation cohort of around 120 different subjects was used. The study combined high-throughput TCR immunosequencing, statistical association of individual TCRs with disease status, and machine learning to predict cytomegalovirus infection status. In a later analysis, previously published TCR beta repertoires from 600 to 850 donors were re-analyzed and high-resolution HLA genotyping was added so that TCR occurrence patterns could be studied. Rather than using new phenotypic data, the later analysis identified candidate immune exposures from TCR beta sequences and from how often those sequences occurred across donors. An earlier analysis of fewer than 700 of the donors applied high-throughput TCR beta sequencing to assess whether each TCR beta V gene segment acted as functional or pseudogenic. Donor age, sex, ethnicity and CMV serostatus were compiled together with the repertoire data. Genome-wide SNP genotypes for about 65% of the 666 donors were used in a later genetic analysis, which treated that subset as a discovery cohort. Every repertoire in the discovery cohort had been generated on one and the same sequencing platform. HLA typing covered class I and class II loci at four-digit resolution. The number of typed donors differed by locus: about 629-630 for A, B, C, DRB1 and DQB1; 500 to 550 for DQA1; about 600 for DPA1; and around 450 for DPB1. Because of strong linkage in the cohort, five DR-DQ haplotypes were treated as single units for association and clustering. Across around 400 genotyped donors of the cohort, an average of about 240,000 unique TCR beta nucleotide sequences per donor were sequenced, and approximately 19% of those sequences were non-productive.

The library was produced with the immunoSEQ multiplex PCR assay. A mixture of 60 forward primers for TCR Vbeta segments and 13 reverse primers for TCR Jbeta segments was used in the multiplex PCR. A multiplex PCR assay on genomic DNA amplified the CDR3 region of rearranged TCR beta genes. On the Illumina HiSeq System, the amplified TCR beta libraries were sequenced as 87-base-pair reads. In the authors' own workflow: Across the 500 to 850 repertoires, a later analysis counted tens of millions of unique TCR beta chains, about 10 million of which were shared by at least two donors. Raw reads were error-corrected and collapsed into unique sequences by a nearest-neighbor algorithm in which closely related sequences were merged to remove PCR and sequencing errors. Alignment of CDR3 sequences to IMGT reference sequences was used to assign V, D and J gene segments. For a sequence to be retained, at least a six-nucleotide match to both a V gene segment and a J gene segment was required. A rearrangement counted as productive if the CDR3 had no stop codons and remained in frame with V and J, and every other rearrangement counted as non-productive. Following IMGT convention, CDR3 was defined as the stretch from the second conserved V-encoded cysteine to the conserved J-encoded phenylalanine. In an earlier analysis of around 540 of the donors, sequences lacking an unambiguous match to a single V gene segment were excluded. In an earlier analysis of more than 500 of the donors, a V segment was called functional when productive rearrangements were above 56.7%, and segregating when the standard deviation between donors exceeded 5%. A statistical classification framework was built to diagnose cytomegalovirus status from the catalog of TCR beta chain sequences. In a later analysis, V and J genes were assigned by comparing TCR nucleotide sequences against IMGT/GENE-DB human TR gene sequences. A later analysis assigned CDR3 sequences and most-parsimonious VDJ recombination scenarios with the TCRdist pipeline. In a later analysis, every TCR beta chain was defined by the combination of its CDR3 amino acid sequence and its V-gene family, and reads without a unique V-gene family were dropped. To address suspected cross-contamination and a sequencing artifact, a later analysis removed roughly 640 highly shared, low-generation-probability nucleotide sequences. A later analysis calculated a clonal expansion index for each public chain from normalized within-repertoire ranks of inferred template counts. A later analysis computed generation probabilities with a VDJ recombination model fitted to out-of-frame rearrangements, and checked the results against IGoR. Hypergeometric tests were used in a later analysis to score TCR-TCR, TCR-HLA and TCR-CMV co-occurrence, with a repertoire-size bias correction applied to the TCR pairs. To estimate false discovery rates, a later analysis permuted the HLA or CMV assignments 20 times. In a later analysis, co-occurring TCRs were grouped using DBSCAN, with TCRdist sequence similarity added in when clustering inside HLA-allele-positive subsets. Repertoires with fewer than 30,000 or more than 120,000 public chains were left out of co-occurrence clustering, as were a handful of repertoires with anomalous nucleotide sharing. In its TCRdb copy, this immuneACCESS table keeps in-frame sequences only and misses some clones. Where compared with another copy, unresolved V genes explain less than half of these, and the others have no known cause. Clonal size and the V and J genes are those of that table, whereas D and trimming came from the DNA. This sample lists 100,000 to 150,000 clones; 80% to 85% were detected once. The ten largest clones add up to 0.9% to 1.2% of the sample.

What the authors observed across the whole study: The authors suggested that the approach could potentially be generalized to other disease states and immunological phenotypes. In a later analysis, HLA-associated TCR beta chains showed more clonal expansion and lower generation probabilities than non-associated chains that were equally common. A later analysis found that most CMV-associated TCR beta chains appeared HLA-restricted, with HLA associations seemingly driven largely by CMV exposure. Cytomegalovirus status was reported to be diagnosed by the classifier with high specificity and sensitivity in both the original and validation cohorts. In a later analysis, several top co-occurrence clusters were reported to appear linked to parvovirus B19, influenza, CMV and Epstein-Barr virus. In a later analysis, TCR association rates were found to vary across HLA loci, with the most associated TCRs seen for DRB1 alleles and the fewest for HLA-C alleles. In this cohort, only TCR beta chains were sequenced, and detectable features were limited by the absence of alpha or paired-chain data. In the study, around 150 TCR beta chains were listed as associated with cytomegalovirus. A later analysis associated 15,000 to 20,000 TCR beta sequences with specific HLA alleles at a false discovery rate of 0.05. According to a later genetic analysis, donors in an Asian-associated ancestry cluster had fewer N-insertions in productive TCRs than the roughly 700-donor mean. A cluster of highly shared sequence variants was judged likely to be a technical artifact of the sequencing pipeline. A few of the identified cytomegalovirus-associated TCR beta chains were confirmed in vitro to be specific for cytomegalovirus antigens. An association between a missense DCLRE1C variant and V-gene and J-gene trimming of TCR beta chains was found in a later genetic analysis and replicated in an independent cohort. Because HLA typing was unavailable for some donors at each locus, only the typed subset was used in association tests. When HLA alleles, especially DR and DQ, strongly co-occurred, attributing TCR associations to individual alleles was difficult. Linkage disequilibrium might explain the correlated functional status among segregating V segments, but an unknown experimental factor could not be ruled out. Presence/absence analyses assumed roughly uniform sequencing depth across donors, an assumption that may not hold. CMV serostatus was the only immune exposure information available for the cohort. A further reported finding was that TCR beta sequences accurately predicted the HLA-A and HLA-B alleles for most subjects in the first cohort. An earlier analysis of roughly 570 of the donors showed that most TCR beta V segments appeared in productive rearrangements either about 87% or about 30% of the time, which broadly matched IMGT annotations. Some IMGT-functional V segments, including TRBV6-2 and TRBV6-3, could not be distinguished by the 87-base-pair reads and were therefore excluded. Most TCR sequences were seen in very few donors, while some public TCRs were found in many individuals. The earlier analysis of fewer than 750 of the donors excluded approximately 17 rarely observed V segments, including chromosome 9 orphons, because counts were too low.

Worth noting for this clone: Its antigen target is currently unknown. Base quality data are lacking; no much larger clone is found one base away.

The cohort was made up of around 720 healthy bone marrow donors. At the time of sampling, all cohort members were nominally healthy, though unrecorded immune exposures were likely present. The donor tested CMV seronegative and was one of the 352 seronegative cohort members. A peripheral blood sample was provided by each donor, and peripheral blood mononuclear cells were used for TCR beta sequencing. Genomic DNA was extracted from the blood cell samples with the Qiagen DNeasy Blood Extraction Kit. V loses 5 bases at its end and J loses 7 bases; junction bases beyond the gene matches: 9. The CDR3 runs 15 residues from the cysteine to the phenylalanine. The sequence is cut down to CDR3 DNA, 45 bases in frame from base 1. As encoded in the germline V gene, CDR1 is SGHTS while CDR2 is YDEGEE.

The receptor comes from a woman younger than 45 in good health and CMV-seronegative. Sequences were obtained from PBMCs. This sequence uses TRBV5-8 and TRBJ2-1; the junction holds 10 bases that match TRBD2. The DNA sequence is TGTGCCAGCAGTTTACAGGGGACTAGCGTGAATGAGCAGTTCTTC. Its protein product is CASSLQGTSVNEQFF.